These 19 T cell receptor beta chains were all obtained from the same sample, sequenced in a study of blood T cell repertoires in COVID-19. Method: immunoSEQ multiplex PCR; TCRdb's copy keeps in-frame clones and lacks some. The sample consists of hundreds of thousands of clones, around 89% of them appearing once. Sequenced material: peripheral blood. The receptors derive from a man between 35 and 55 years old with acute or convalescent COVID-19.

This clone was observed a single time. The chain uses TRBV15 and TRBJ2-3, with TRBD2 identical over 9 bases. This CDR3 has 19 amino acids. In germline, CDR1 is LNHNV, CDR2 YYDKDF (reference sequence). The V gene end was trimmed by 5 bases and the J gene end by 2 bases; junction bases not matched to a gene: 17. The CDR3 loop is CATSPRSSGATRSTDTQYF. CDR3 coding DNA: TGTGCCACCAGCCCTCGGTCTAGCGGGGCGACCCGTTCCACAGATACGCAGTATTTT.

For this clone: This sample includes further DNA sequences coding for the same CDR3. V gene TRBV5-8 combines with J gene TRBJ1-2; TRBD1 might be the D (5 bases). V was cut by 0 bases and J by 8 bases, with 14 bases left in between. Germline V gene sequence: CDR1 SGHTS, CDR2 YDEGEE. This CDR3 has 14 amino acids. CDR3: CASSLAGGGYGYTF. CDR3 DNA sequence: TGTGCCAGCAGCTTGGCCGGGGGTGGGTACGGCTACACCTTC.

The chain employs TRBV19 and TRBJ1-5; 7 bases map to TRBD1. The CDR3 contains 13 residues. Germline V gives CDR1 LNHDA, CDR2 SQIVND (reference sequence). The junction had 8 bases not matched to a gene; V was cut back by 8 bases and J by 7 bases. The CDR3, as DNA: TGTGCCAGTTCAGACGACAGGGACCAGCCCCAGCATTTT. Translation gives CASSDDRDQPQHF.

This clone was counted a single time. The chain has TRBV30 and TRBJ1-6; 7 bases align to TRBD1. Germline V gene lookup returns CDR1 GTSNPN and CDR2 SVGIG (reference sequence). The length of the CDR3 is 14 residues. The junction had 8 bases not matched to a gene; V was cut back by 5 bases and J by 7 bases. The CDR3 sequence is CAWATGTANSPLHF. The CDR3 nucleotides are TGTGCCTGGGCCACCGGGACAGCAAATTCACCCCTCCACTTT.

The chain uses TRBV30 and TRBJ2-1; D is possibly TRBD1 (6 bases). The V and J ends lost 4 bases and 5 bases respectively, with 18 bases between them. Germline CDR1 and CDR2: GTSNPN and SVGIG (reference sequence). The CDR3 loop spans 15 amino acids. CDR3 sequence: CAWTTGQGFNNEQFF. In nucleotides, the CDR3 is TGTGCCTGGACCACAGGGCAGGGGTTCAACAATGAGCAGTTCTTC.

This sequence joins TRBV7-2 and TRBJ2-7; 7 nucleotides align to TRBD1. Germline V gene sequence: CDR1 SGHTA, CDR2 FQGNSA. The CDR3 contains 14 residues. J gave up 3 bases and V 6 bases, and 8 bases lay outside the gene matches. The CDR3 here is CASSWAAGGYEQYF. CDR3 sequence (DNA): TGTGCCAGCAGTTGGGCGGCAGGGGGCTACGAGCAGTACTTC.

The chain carries TRBV7-9 and TRBJ1-5; 7 nucleotides agree with TRBD1. Germline trimming cut 5 bases from V and 4 bases from J; bases unmatched to any gene: 2. Germline CDR1 reads SEHNR; CDR2 reads FQNEAQ (reference sequence). The CDR3 covers 13 residues. CDR3 DNA: TGTGCCAGCAGCAGGGACAGTAATCAGCCCCAGCATTTT. This gives the protein CASSRDSNQPQHF.

V usage is TRBV5-1 and J usage is TRBJ2-2; 7 bases are shared with TRBD1. V lost 0 bases and J lost 7; bases outside the gene matches: 9. The germline V gene encodes CDR1 SGHRS and CDR2 YFSETQ. The CDR3 sequence is 16 residues long. CDR3 sequence reads: CASSLAGQRFGGELFF. For the CDR3, the DNA is TGCGCCAGCAGCTTGGCGGGACAGAGGTTCGGCGGGGAGCTGTTTTTT.

This chain links TRBV6-5 with TRBJ1-1; a possible D gene is TRBD1 (5 bases). The CDR3 spans 15 residues. V was shortened by 7 bases and J by 1 base, with 16 bases between the two germline ends. CDR1 MNHEY and CDR2 SVGAGI come from the germline V gene. Here the CDR3 DNA reads TGTGCCAGCAAAGGAAGAACAGGCTCGAACACTGAAGCTTTCTTT. Translation gives CASKGRTGSNTEAFF.

J is TRBJ1-5 and V is TRBV27; D is perhaps TRBD1 (5 bases). The CDR3 runs to 16 residues. Trimming took off 4 bases at V and 7 bases at J, with 20 bases between the two ends. Germline lookup yields CDR1 MNHEY and CDR2 SMNVEV (reference sequence). CDR3: CASSSLPGQGGQPQHF. Written as DNA, the CDR3 is TGTGCCAGCAGTTCCCTACCCGGCCAGGGAGGGCAGCCCCAGCATTTT.

The chain carries TRBV6-5 and TRBJ1-1; a weak D match, TRBD1 (6 bases). Trimming removed 6 bases at V and 0 bases at J, with 11 bases between. The CDR3 sequence is 14 residues long. Per germline, CDR1 MNHEY and CDR2 SVGAGI. DNA for the CDR3: TGTGCCAGCAGCATGACAGGAATGAACACTGAAGCTTTCTTT. Amino acid sequence: CASSMTGMNTEAFF.

This clone was observed once. J is TRBJ1-6 and V is TRBV6-6; no clear D. With 5 bases removed from V and 9 bases from J, the gap between germline ends came to 8 bases. CDR1 is MNHNY, CDR2 SVGAGI, per germline (reference sequence). The CDR3 covers 12 residues. In DNA form, the CDR3 reads TGTGCCAGCAGTCCTAGGAGTTCACCCCTCCACTTT. Residues: CASSPRSSPLHF.

The V call is TRBV28, the J call TRBJ2-7; D not certain. The CDR3 is made up of 12 amino acids. Between the trimmed V and J ends, which lost 4 bases and 4 bases, there was a span of 8 bases. CDR1 and CDR2 from the germline V gene are MDHEN and SYDVKM. The CDR3 DNA reads as TGTGCCAGCAGTTCCCTGTTTTACGAGCAGTACTTC. It yields the protein CASSSLFYEQYF. The full variable domain, rest sourced from reference TRBV28 and TRBJ2-7, is DVKVTQSSRYLVKRTGEKVFLECVQDMDHENMFWYRQDPGLGLRLIYFSYDVKMKEKGDIPEGYSVSREKKERFSLILESASTNQTSMYLCASSSLFYEQYFGPGTRLTVT.

This clone was picked up one time. This sequence joins TRBV27 and TRBJ2-7; perhaps TRBD1 as D (5 bases). The V end was cut by 5 bases, the J end by 1 base, with 12 bases between. The V gene's germline CDR1 is MNHEY and CDR2 SMNVEV (reference sequence). The CDR3 spans 14 residues. The CDR3 nucleotides read TGTGCCAGCAGTCCCTTAGACAGTTCCTACGAGCAGTACTTC. Translated: CASSPLDSSYEQYF.

The rearrangement joins TRBV4-2 to TRBJ1-2; D uncertain. The V end was cut by 1 base, the J end by 0 bases, with 12 bases between. CDR1 and CDR2 (germline): LGHNA, YNFKEQ. CDR3 length: 16 residues. The CDR3 reads CASSQGVQAANYGYTF. CDR3 bases: TGTGCCAGCAGCCAAGGAGTCCAGGCAGCTAACTATGGCTACACCTTC.

This sequence joins TRBV7-9 and TRBJ1-1; tentatively, D is TRBD1 (5 bases). The CDR3 consists of 16 residues. V was clipped by 4 bases and J by 3 bases, with 18 bases between them. CDR1 and CDR2 (germline): SEHNR, FQNEAQ (reference sequence). The DNA for the CDR3 is TGTGCCAGCAGCTCCGGTGTTGGAGGGGCGGACACTGAAGCTTTCTTT. Its protein product is CASSSGVGGADTEAFF.

The J gene is TRBJ1-5, the V gene TRBV6-2 or TRBV6-3; 8 bases fit TRBD1. Germline values: CDR1 MNHEY, CDR2 SVGEGT. J was trimmed by 1 base and V by 2 bases; bases with no gene match: 10. The CDR3 contains 18 residues. In DNA form, the CDR3 reads TGTGCCAGCAGTTACCCCCTCAGGGGGCAGGGGAGCAATCAGCCCCAGCATTTT. It codes for CASSYPLRGQGSNQPQHF.

This chain connects TRBV30 to TRBJ2-1, with TRBD2 matching over 8 bases. The CDR3 loop spans 12 amino acids. With 0 bases clipped from V and 11 bases from J, the junction kept 3 bases outside the gene matches. Germline V gives CDR1 GTSNPN, CDR2 SVGIG (reference sequence). CDR3 protein: CAWSVPGGKQFF. The CDR3 region has the DNA TGTGCCTGGAGTGTACCGGGGGGGAAGCAGTTCTTC.

This clone has just one count. This chain uses TRBV19 with TRBJ1-4; D is perhaps TRBD1 (6 bases). The CDR3 runs to 14 residues. Trimming shortened V by 3 bases and J by 7 bases, and 12 bases separated the two germline ends. Per germline, CDR1 LNHDA and CDR2 SQIVND (reference sequence). The CDR3 bases are TGTGCCAGTAGTATCAACAGGGTTAGTGAAAAACTGTTTTTT. It is translated as CASSINRVSEKLFF.